One sample yielded the 14 T cell receptor beta chains listed below, sequenced in a study of T cell repertoires in cytomegalovirus infection. TCRdb analysed the reads with MiXCR anew, one entry per CDR3 protein. The table lists approximately 500,000 distinct CDR3 sequences, roughly 12% of them singletons, with 10% to 13% in the top ten. Specimen: PBMCs. Receptor source: a human donor in good health (CMV status not recorded). Some clones in this sample may be carry-over from other donors' samples.

This clonotype was detected a few times. The chain couples TRBV20-1 to TRBJ2-5, with unresolved D. The germline V gene encodes CDR1 DFQATT and CDR2 SNEGSKA (reference sequence). The CDR3 runs 11 residues. CDR3: CTARNGETQYF. DNA of the CDR3: TGCACCGCCAGGAACGGGGAGACCCAGTACTTC.

The CDR3 nucleotides read TGTGCCAGCATGAACAGGGCCTACCAAGAGACCCAGTACTTC. Its protein is CASMNRAYQETQYF. V gene TRBV2 combines with J gene TRBJ2-5; TRBD1 is a possible D gene (6 bases). V shed 7 bases and J shed 0 bases, with 12 bases lying between them. The CDR3 covers 14 residues. Germline CDR1 is SNHLY and CDR2 is FYNNEI.

This sequence joins TRBV20-1 and TRBJ2-1; no clear D gene. The germline V and J ends were trimmed by 1 base and 5 bases, with 15 bases remaining between them. The germline V gene encodes CDR1 DFQATT and CDR2 SNEGSKA (reference sequence). The CDR3 runs 15 residues. Here the CDR3 reads CSARVRLRTNNEQFF. The CDR3 DNA reads TGCAGTGCTAGAGTCCGGCTCAGAACAAACAATGAGCAGTTCTTC.

The chain carries TRBV5-1 and TRBJ1-1; D unclear. The germline V gene encodes CDR1 SGHRS and CDR2 YFSETQ. V shed 1 base and J shed 1 base, with 8 bases lying between them. The CDR3 is made up of 14 amino acids. CDR3 protein: CASSLTTENTEAFF. In DNA, the CDR3 is TGCGCCAGCAGCTTGACTACAGAGAACACTGAAGCTTTCTTT. Based on the CDR3 plus reference TRBV5-1 and TRBJ1-1, the full variable domain is KAGVTQTPRYLIKTRGQQVTLSCSPISGHRSVSWYQQTPGQGLQFLFEYFSETQRNKGNFPGRFSGRQFSNSRSEMNVSTLELGDSALYLCASSLTTENTEAFFGQGTRLTVV.

This clonotype occurred a few times. V usage is TRBV14 and J usage is TRBJ2-1, with D possibly matching TRBD2 (6 bases). Trimming removed 3 bases at V and 7 bases at J, with 25 bases between. Germline V gene data show CDR1 as SGHDN and CDR2 as FVKESK. CDR3 size: 18 residues. CDR3 coding DNA: TGTGCCAGCAGCCACCTTAGGGACTTCCCCCTTTTAGGGAATGAGCAGTTCTTC. Translating it yields CASSHLRDFPLLGNEQFF.

At least ten counts were recorded for this clonotype. The gene calls are TRBV7-8 and TRBJ2-2; D not certain. This CDR3 region has 14 residues. Germline V gene sequence: CDR1 SGHVS, CDR2 FQNEAQ. With 2 bases removed from V and 4 bases from J, the gap between germline ends came to 8 bases. CDR3 loop: CASSLPKFTGELFF. For the CDR3, the DNA is TGTGCCAGCAGCTTACCGAAATTCACCGGGGAGCTGTTTTTT.

The gene calls are TRBV13 and TRBJ1-5; the D is unclear. This CDR3 comprises 13 residues. With 0 bases removed from V and 7 bases from J, the gap between germline ends came to 7 bases. Germline V gene data show CDR1 as PRHDT and CDR2 as FYEKMQ (reference sequence). The DNA for the CDR3 is TGTGCCAGCAGCTTAGGACGAGCACAGCCCCAGCATTTT. Amino acids: CASSLGRAQPQHF.

The V call is TRBV2, the J call TRBJ2-5; D uncertain. Trimming removed 7 bases at V and 7 bases at J, with 10 bases between. The CDR3 is 11 amino acids. Per germline, CDR1 SNHLY and CDR2 FYNNEI. CDR3 sequence reads: CASKIPSTQYF. The CDR3 DNA follows: TGTGCCAGCAAAATTCCATCGACCCAGTACTTC.

This rearrangement joins TRBV14 to TRBJ2-1; D is tentatively TRBD1 or TRBD2 (5 bases each). V was shortened by 1 base and J by 8 bases, with 18 bases between the two germline ends. The V gene's germline CDR1 is SGHDN and CDR2 FVKESK. This CDR3 has 16 residues. CDR3 DNA: TGTGCCAGCAGCCAAGTCACCGGGACCCTCTGGGATGAGCAGTTCTTC. Its protein product is CASSQVTGTLWDEQFF.

This clonotype was picked up many times. The chain links TRBV7-9 to TRBJ2-7, with D possibly TRBD2 on 5 matching bases. Per the germline V gene, CDR1 is SEHNR and CDR2 is FQNEAQ (reference sequence). The CDR3 totals 12 residues. Trimming took 3 bases from V and 5 from J, leaving 8 bases between them. CDR3 amino acids: CASSLQRDEQYF. The CDR3 DNA sequence: TGTGCCAGCAGCTTGCAGAGGGACGAGCAGTACTTC.

In its sample, this clonotype was seen a few times. The CDR3 DNA reads TGTGCCAGCAGTTGGGGGTACAAGGCCCTAAGCTCCTACGAGCAGTACTTC. It translates to CASSWGYKALSSYEQYF. The chain recombines TRBV28 with TRBJ2-7, with D tentatively TRBD1 or TRBD2 (5 bases each). The CDR3 is made up of 17 amino acids. Trimming shortened V by 4 bases and J by 0 bases, and 19 bases separated the two germline ends. Germline V lookup: CDR1 MDHEN, CDR2 SYDVKM.

This clonotype was picked up a small number of times. Possible read error: a much larger clone is one base away. The chain links TRBV7-3 to TRBJ2-3; possibly TRBD1 for D (6 bases). CDR3 length: 13 residues. Per germline, CDR1 SGHTA and CDR2 FQGTGA. V lost 7 bases to trimming and J lost 9 bases, with 17 bases between them. As DNA, the CDR3 is TGTGCCAGCAACCTGGGGACAAACCCGACGCAGTATTTT. Amino acid sequence: CASNLGTNPTQYF.

This clonotype was counted a few times. The chain couples TRBV20-1 to TRBJ1-5; the D gene is possibly TRBD1 (6 bases). The V gene lost 6 bases and the J gene lost 5 bases, with 14 bases spanning the gap. CDR3 length equals 13 residues. Germline V gives CDR1 DFQATT, CDR2 SNEGSKA (reference sequence). CDR3 sequence: CSATGHMDQPQHF. CDR3 nucleotides: TGCAGTGCGACGGGACATATGGATCAGCCCCAGCATTTT.

In its sample, this clonotype was seen a few times. The V and J genes are TRBV5-6 and TRBJ2-1; no reliable D call. Trimming cost V 1 base and J 1 base, with 15 bases left between them. The CDR3 is made up of 17 amino acids. The germline gives CDR1 SGHDT, CDR2 YYEEEE. CDR3 sequence reads: CASSLMQGLISYNEQFF. As DNA, the CDR3 is TGTGCCAGCAGCTTGATGCAAGGGCTCATTTCCTACAATGAGCAGTTCTTC.